The present T cell receptor (beta chain) was sequenced within a study of T-cell reconstitution after alpha-beta-depleted transplantation in children. This clonotype was seen at least ten times. Its antigen remains unidentified. A TCRbeta library incorporating unique molecular identifiers was prepared. One entry per CDR3 protein, called by TCRdb with MiXCR from the PCR reads. The sample carries about 300,000 distinct CDR3 sequences, approximately 7.3% recorded once. Study-level points and caveats: Counts and diversity of T cells one year after transplant came mostly from newly produced T cells. At around two months after transplant, the alpha-beta T cells were reportedly derived from several hundred expanded clones that came from non-depleted graft cells. Some patients' high day-60 TCRbeta diversity was attributed to recipient cells surviving conditioning.

The sequence derives from a female patient aged 2-9 years who had a stem cell transplant for Fanconi anemia, so the T cells may come from the graft donor. Sequenced material: peripheral blood, taken 360 days after TCRalphabeta/CD19-depleted stem cell transplant.

The DNA of the CDR3 is TGTGCCAGCAGCTTAGGCCGGACTAGCGCCGGCAATGAGCAGTTCTTC. As protein: CASSLGRTSAGNEQFF. This rearrangement joins TRBV7-9 to TRBJ2-1; 9 bases match TRBD2. There are 16 residues in the CDR3. V trimming: 1 base; J trimming: 6 bases; junction bases outside the gene matches: 7. Looked up from germline, CDR1 is SEHNR and CDR2 is FQNEAQ (reference sequence).